Included here is one T cell receptor beta chain sequence, with context. As yet, its antigen is unknown. The data originate from a study of cytomegalovirus exposure and HLA in healthy donors. The V end lost 0 bases, the J end lost 7 bases, and 8 bases lay between the germline ends. This CDR3 contains 13 residues. The germline V gene encodes CDR1 SGHVS and CDR2 FQNEAQ. The PCR was carried out with 60 Vbeta primers and 13 Jbeta primers. Sequenced by immunoSEQ multiplex PCR; TCRdb stores in-frame clones only, minus some. Of fewer than 250,000 clones listed, roughly 85% are singletons. Study-wide results and limits: Presence/absence analyses took donor sequencing depth as roughly uniform.

Sequences were obtained from PBMCs. The V call is TRBV7-8, the J call TRBJ2-3, with a possible D match to TRBD1 (6 bases). This receptor was identified in a male donor in good health and CMV-seronegative. The CDR3: CASSLAQGNTQYF. In DNA form, the CDR3 reads TGTGCCAGCAGCTTAGCGCAGGGGAATACGCAGTATTTT.